Listed below are T cell receptor beta chains from one sample, sequenced in a study of blood T cell repertoires in COVID-19. Profiling relied on immunoSEQ multiplex PCR, and the TCRdb table lists in-frame clones only, not all of them. The table lists roughly 100,000 clones, approximately 80% of them singletons. Sequenced input: peripheral blood. The receptors here all came from a woman aged 80 or over with active or convalescent COVID-19. Both conserved end residues are trimmed from each CDR3.

v_call	j_call	cdr3_aa
TRBV29-1	TRBJ2-6	SVLEGNGANVLT
TRBV5-1	TRBJ2-5	ASSLWRGEETQY
TRBV29-1	TRBJ1-1	SVEWRVHTEAF
TRBV6-5	TRBJ2-3	ASSSPSGSTDTQY
TRBV6-2/TRBV6-3	TRBJ2-7	ASSLTGGPYEQY
TRBV11-2	TRBJ1-2	ASSLTLGTANYGYT
TRBV12-3/TRBV12-4	TRBJ1-1	ASSPTTIEAF
TRBV5-6	TRBJ1-2	ASSSTGGEGGYT
TRBV6-6	TRBJ2-7	ASRAGNPHEQY
TRBV9	TRBJ1-3	ASSHREIRGNTIY
TRBV6-1	TRBJ2-7	ASSAYSLQGAQEGQY
TRBV7-9	TRBJ2-2	ASSFGTSGNTGELF
TRBV28	TRBJ2-3	ASALASGRRDTQY
TRBV6-5	TRBJ1-6	ASSWDRVNSPLH
TRBV15	TRBJ2-3	ATSYTLSGGSLHTQY
TRBV12-3/TRBV12-4	TRBJ1-1	ASRFQENTEAF
TRBV6-5	TRBJ1-5	ASRDTKPQH
TRBV7-2	TRBJ2-5	ASSYQGGQETQY
TRBV6-6	TRBJ2-1	ASSPLSGTGYVNEQF
TRBV19	TRBJ1-5	ASSIDGQGYGQPQH
TRBV5-4	TRBJ2-7	ASSPGTGNSYEQY
TRBV7-9	TRBJ2-5	ASSPGTSQETQY
TRBV25-1	TRBJ2-6	ASSARDRVLTGANVLT
TRBV6-5	TRBJ1-1	ASQRSGGNTEAF
TRBV28	TRBJ2-5	ASSSGLEGGETQY
TRBV27	TRBJ2-5	ASSLRLAGETQY
TRBV7-9	TRBJ1-5	ASSLDRGDQPQH
TRBV29-1	TRBJ1-3	SVGFTGSFGNTIY
TRBV30	TRBJ1-4	ASRGPLGEKLF
TRBV27	TRBJ1-5	ARNRNNQPQH
TRBV30	TRBJ1-2	AWSAGIANYGYT
TRBV12-3/TRBV12-4	TRBJ1-1	ASSSGTGKAF
TRBV7-9	TRBJ1-2	ASSLATGANYGYT
TRBV5-6	TRBJ1-1	ASSLGFRSAF
TRBV5-1	TRBJ2-1	ASSPQGHNEQF
TRBV6-2/TRBV6-3	TRBJ1-5	ASSYRSRQPQH
TRBV19	TRBJ1-6	ASSLILLDNSPLH
TRBV6-5	TRBJ2-2	ASRDRAGELF
TRBV2	TRBJ2-1	ASGTGLTQF
TRBV3-1/TRBV3-2	TRBJ1-2	ASSRELQGHGYT
TRBV7-9	TRBJ1-2	ASSRGDSNNYGYT
TRBV28	TRBJ2-7	ASSLSGEQY
TRBV16	TRBJ1-5	ASQELGAQPQH
TRBV7-9	TRBJ1-1	ASSSGQGSTEAF
TRBV29-1	TRBJ2-2	SVSLAGVYGELF
TRBV28	TRBJ1-6	ASEGVTYNSPLH
TRBV10-3	TRBJ2-4	AISTGVPAKNIQY
TRBV10-3	TRBJ2-1	AISEGLPSEVEQF
TRBV2	TRBJ1-4	ASTPGVREKLF
TRBV29-1	TRBJ1-1	SGGTDTEAF
TRBV13	TRBJ2-7	ASRRQGGHYEQY
TRBV7-9	TRBJ2-2	ASSFVSWNTGELF
TRBV28	TRBJ2-3	ASSSVTDTQY
TRBV19	TRBJ1-1	ASSVGRDSTEAF
TRBV27	TRBJ2-4	ASSLNSRPGIQY
TRBV6-5	TRBJ1-5	ASRQDRGSGQPQH
TRBV28	TRBJ1-2	ASSSLYGYT